The TCR beta chain described here comes from a study of monozygotic twins with cystic fibrosis (dated by TCRdb to 2020 to 2022). General notes on the study: Around 3.1 micrograms of fragmented DNA went through around 14 PCR cycles to produce barcoded libraries. TCR beta repertoires were compared within and between 16 monozygotic twin pairs with cystic fibrosis so that genetic influence on V and J gene usage could be assessed. The cohort included ten female and six male twin pairs, mostly children and adolescents, aged about 2.0 to 40 years with a median of 9.1 years. Twins were ranked among 1,000 or so cohort participants for weight-for-height and FEVPerc (FEV1 disease centile) at the day of blood sampling. Data for three of the twin pairs had already been reported earlier in a different context.

TCR beta CDR3 regions were amplified by multiplex PCR with the immunoSEQ immune profiling system according to the manufacturer's instructions. An Illumina NextSeq system was used for sequencing. The published analysis was carried out like this. Sequence data were processed on the immunoSEQ Analyzer platform, and clonality was calculated as the square root of Simpson's index of productive rearrangements. Jensen-Shannon distance served as the measure of similarity in V and J usage, while OLGA was used to compute CDR3 generation probabilities. The researchers looked up shared CDR3 sequences in the immuneACCESS database (August 2020) and in VDJdb (December 2020). Here the immuneACCESS table is served through TCRdb, limited to in-frame sequences with V and J called. Missing clones are a known gap in these copies; in checked studies unresolved V genes cover under half, and the rest lacks a known reason. V, J and clone size are those of that table, while D and trimming were read from the DNA. This sample is represented by 35,000 or so clones; approximately 84% of them were singletons. The ten largest clonotypes hold around 1.7% of the sample.

The twin pairs came from the European Cystic Fibrosis Twin and Sibling Study Cohort, a cohort that recruited patients from over a hundred CF clinics across 14 European countries. Zygosity and CFTR genotype were verified in-house, with zygosity tested by multiplex PCR of nine short tandem repeat loci. Peripheral blood was taken from each twin, and clinical parameters were recorded on the day of blood sampling. Genomic DNA was isolated from peripheral blood cells with phenol/chloroform and kept in TE buffer at 4 degrees C. From the germline V gene, CDR1 is SGHRS and CDR2 is YFSETQ. V is reduced by 4 bases and J by 1 base, leaving a spacing of 14 bases between them. Spanning cysteine to phenylalanine, the CDR3 consists of 15 amino acids. Of all the DNA, just the CDR3 is kept, 45 bases in frame from base 1. Broader findings and caveats from the paper: Monozygotic CF twin pairs shared significantly more nucleotide-identical clonotypes within each pair than unrelated CF individuals shared with one another (P = 0.000026, Mann-Whitney). V gene usage was most similar to the co-twin in 13 of 16 pairs, and J usage was most similar to the co-twin in 8 of 16 pairs, which suggests genetic constraints. The cohort was small, and no association was found between shared CDR3 numbers and age, concordance or disease severity. Simpson clonality tended to be low (median around 0.0088), which suggests a naive-dominated repertoire, although clonality was higher in the most severely affected patients.

This clone was counted between two and nine times. Its antigen remains unidentified. It has no much larger one-base neighbor in the sample; base qualities were not kept. This TCR derives from a girl aged 2 to 9 with cystic fibrosis. In this chain, TRBV5-1 is recombined with TRBJ1-1; a tentative D call is TRBD1 (5 bases match). What was sequenced was blood. The DNA sequence is as follows: TGCGCCAGCAGCCTGCCGGGACGAGAGAACACTGAAGCTTTCTTT. Translated, it gives CASSLPGRENTEAFF.